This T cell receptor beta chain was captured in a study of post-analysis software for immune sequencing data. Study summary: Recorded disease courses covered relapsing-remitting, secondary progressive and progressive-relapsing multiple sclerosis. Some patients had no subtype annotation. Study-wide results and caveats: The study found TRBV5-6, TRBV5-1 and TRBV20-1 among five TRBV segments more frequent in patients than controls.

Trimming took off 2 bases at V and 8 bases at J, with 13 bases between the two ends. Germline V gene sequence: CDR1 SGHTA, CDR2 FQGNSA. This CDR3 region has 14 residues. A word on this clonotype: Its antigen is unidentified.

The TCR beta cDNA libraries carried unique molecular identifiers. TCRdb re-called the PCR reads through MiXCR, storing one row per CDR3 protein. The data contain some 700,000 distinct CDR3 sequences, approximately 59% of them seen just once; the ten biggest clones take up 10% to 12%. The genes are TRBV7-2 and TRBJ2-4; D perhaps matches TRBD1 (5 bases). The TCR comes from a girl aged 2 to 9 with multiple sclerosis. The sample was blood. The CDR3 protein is CASSLSVGDDIQYF. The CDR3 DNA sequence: TGTGCCAGCAGCTTATCGGTAGGGGATGACATTCAGTACTTC.